This T cell receptor beta chain comes out of a study of blood T cell repertoires in COVID-19 (dated by TCRdb to about 2020). As for the study more broadly: Collaborator samples came from the United States, Italy and Spain and covered acute and convalescent phases of COVID-19. Deeply sampled blood TCRbeta repertoires from subjects exposed to, actively infected with, or recovered from COVID-19 were included in the dataset. The prospective study material was composed of cDNA or gDNA derived from T cells, B-cell-depleted T cells, or PBMCs. The repertoires were released in a freely available public database meant as a resource for research on the immune response to SARS-CoV-2. Nearly every sample came with metadata listing a de-identified subject ID, COVID-19 status, age in years and sex. The samples were drawn from the first 160 participants of the ongoing ImmuneRACE study and from 950 to 1,500 subjects provided by 6 global collaborators. Where available, HLA class I and class II types were obtained from metadata supplied by the sample provider rather than from assay-based typing.

Whole blood was collected in K2EDTA tubes by collaborating institutions according to the institutions' own protocols. Collaborator samples were shipped for TCRbeta analysis as frozen whole blood, isolated PBMCs, or DNA extracted from either sample type. The immunoSEQ Assay, a bias-controlled multiplex PCR, was used to amplify TCRbeta CDR3 regions from genomic DNA. The authors' analysis ran thus. Nucleated cell counts per sample were estimated from amplification of reference gene primers within the assay. To quantify the absolute abundance of each unique TCRbeta CDR3 rearrangement, sequence reads were collapsed and filtered. Productive Simpson clonality was computed per sample as the square root of Simpson's diversity index over productive rearrangements. In TCRdb, the immuneACCESS table is reduced to in-frame sequences with V and J assigned. These tables do not hold every clone; where another copy was compared, an unresolved V gene accounts for under half, and the others remain unexplained. Clone size and V and J calls were adopted from that table, with D and trimming inferred from the DNA. The sample contains approximately 190,000 clones, about 81% of them found a single time. The ten largest clones add up to 14% of the sample.

V gives up 4 bases and J gives up 8 bases, and the segment between their germline ends measures 9 bases. The CDR3, from cysteine to phenylalanine, totals 12 residues. The only DNA kept is the CDR3, 36 bases in frame from the first base. Via the germline V gene, CDR1 is SGHTA and CDR2 FQGTGA. Beyond this particular receptor, the publication reports: The quantity of clinical and demographic metadata differed by source and by participant and was supplied without curation.

On this clone: There is no known antigen for this receptor. It has no much larger one-base neighbor in the sample; base qualities were not kept.

What was sequenced was peripheral blood. This clonotype was sampled from a man between 25 and 39 years old with active or convalescent COVID-19. The receptor chain draws on TRBV7-3 and TRBJ2-1; the D gene cannot be named for sure. The DNA sequence follows: TGTGCCAGCAGCTCGTCTACCTATGAGCAGTTCTTC. It codes for CASSSSTYEQFF. The full variable domain, with segments outside the CDR3 supplied by the reference TRBV7-3 and TRBJ2-1 proteins, appears as GAGVSQTPSNKVTEKGKYVELRCDPISGHTALYWYRQSLGQGPEFLIYFQGTGAADDSGLPNDRFFAVRPEGSVSTLKIQRTERGDSAVYLCASSSSTYEQFFGPGTRLTVL.